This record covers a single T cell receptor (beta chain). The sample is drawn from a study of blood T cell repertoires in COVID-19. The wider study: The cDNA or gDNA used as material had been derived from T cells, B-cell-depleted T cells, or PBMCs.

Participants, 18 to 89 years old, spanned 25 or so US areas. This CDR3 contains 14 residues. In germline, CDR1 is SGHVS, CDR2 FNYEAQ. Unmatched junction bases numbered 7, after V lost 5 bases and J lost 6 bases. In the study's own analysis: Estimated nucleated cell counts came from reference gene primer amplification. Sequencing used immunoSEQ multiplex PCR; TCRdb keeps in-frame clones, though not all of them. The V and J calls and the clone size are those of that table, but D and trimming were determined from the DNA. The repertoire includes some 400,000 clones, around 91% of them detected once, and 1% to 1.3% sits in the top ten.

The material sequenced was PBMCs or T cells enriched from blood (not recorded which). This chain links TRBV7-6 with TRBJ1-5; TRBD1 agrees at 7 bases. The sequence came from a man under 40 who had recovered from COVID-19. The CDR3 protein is CASSRDRESQPQHF. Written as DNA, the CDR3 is TGTGCCAGCAGCCGAGACAGGGAAAGTCAGCCCCAGCATTTT.